The T cell receptor beta chain under discussion was sequenced for a study of blood T cell repertoires in COVID-19. Study-level information: Some COVID-19 samples were acute and others convalescent; all came from the United States, Italy and Spain. Sources were T cells, B-cell-depleted T cells, or PBMCs; the material itself was cDNA or gDNA.

Germline V gene data show CDR1 as SGHAT and CDR2 as FQNNGV. CDR3 size: 15 residues. The J segment lost 6 bases and the V segment lost 5 bases, leaving 10 bases of the junction unmatched. Source study methods: Amplified reference gene primers provided the basis for estimating nucleated cell counts. Generated by immunoSEQ multiplex PCR, the TCRdb table keeps only in-frame clones and is missing some. V and J calls and clone size are those listed in that table; D and trimming were worked out from the DNA. The sample yields a few hundred thousand clones, about nine tenths seen once. The rearrangement uses TRBV11-2 and TRBJ2-7; 10 positions match TRBD2. The TCR was taken from a woman in her thirties or forties who had recovered from COVID-19. The sample comprised peripheral blood. The CDR3 bases are TGTGCCAGCAGCCCCGGACTAGCGGATCTTTCCGAGCAGTACTTC. Translated: CASSPGLADLSEQYF.